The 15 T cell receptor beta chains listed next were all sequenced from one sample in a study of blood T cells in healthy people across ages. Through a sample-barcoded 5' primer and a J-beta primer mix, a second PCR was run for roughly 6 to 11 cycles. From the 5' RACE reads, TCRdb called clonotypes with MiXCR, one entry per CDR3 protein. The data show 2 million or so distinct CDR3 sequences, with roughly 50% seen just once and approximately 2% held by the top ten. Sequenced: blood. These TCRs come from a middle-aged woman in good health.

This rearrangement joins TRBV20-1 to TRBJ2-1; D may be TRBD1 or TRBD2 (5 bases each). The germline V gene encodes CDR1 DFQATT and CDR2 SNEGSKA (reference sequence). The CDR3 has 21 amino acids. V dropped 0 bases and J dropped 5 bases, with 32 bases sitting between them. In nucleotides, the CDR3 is TGCAGTGCTAGAGAGGAGTTTCCGGGACGGAGCCCTTATTCGGGGAACAATGAGCAGTTCTTC. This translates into CSAREEFPGRSPYSGNNEQFF.

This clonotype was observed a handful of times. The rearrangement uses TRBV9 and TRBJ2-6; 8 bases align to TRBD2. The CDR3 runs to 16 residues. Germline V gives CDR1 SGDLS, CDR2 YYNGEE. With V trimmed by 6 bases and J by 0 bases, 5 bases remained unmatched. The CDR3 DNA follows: TGTGCCAGCACGGGGGGGCATGGCTCTGGGGCCAACGTCCTGACTTTC. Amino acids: CASTGGHGSGANVLTF.

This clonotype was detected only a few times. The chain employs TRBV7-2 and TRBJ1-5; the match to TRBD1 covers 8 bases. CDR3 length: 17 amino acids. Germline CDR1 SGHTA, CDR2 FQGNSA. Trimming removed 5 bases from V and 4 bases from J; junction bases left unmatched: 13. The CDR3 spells CASSGGQGARSNQPQHF. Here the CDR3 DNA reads TGTGCCAGCAGCGGAGGGCAGGGGGCTCGATCAAATCAGCCCCAGCATTTT.

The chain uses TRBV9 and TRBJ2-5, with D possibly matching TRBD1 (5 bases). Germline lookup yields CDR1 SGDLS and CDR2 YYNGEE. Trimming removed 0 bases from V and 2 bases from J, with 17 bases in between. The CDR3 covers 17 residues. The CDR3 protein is CASSVDVDNKMQETQYF. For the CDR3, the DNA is TGTGCCAGCAGCGTAGACGTGGACAATAAGATGCAAGAGACCCAGTACTTC.

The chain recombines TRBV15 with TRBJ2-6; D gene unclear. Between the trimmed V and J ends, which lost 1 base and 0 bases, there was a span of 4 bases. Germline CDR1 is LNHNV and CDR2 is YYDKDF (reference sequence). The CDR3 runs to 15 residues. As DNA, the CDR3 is TGTGCCACCAGCAGAGTAGTCTCTGGGGCCAACGTCCTGACTTTC. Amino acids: CATSRVVSGANVLTF.

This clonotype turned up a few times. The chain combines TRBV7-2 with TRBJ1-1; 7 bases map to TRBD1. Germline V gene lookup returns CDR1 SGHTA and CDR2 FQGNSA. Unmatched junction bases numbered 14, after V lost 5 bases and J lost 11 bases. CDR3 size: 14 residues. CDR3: CASSAGGRITYAFF. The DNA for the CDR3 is TGTGCCAGCAGCGCAGGGGGTAGGATTACGTATGCTTTCTTT.

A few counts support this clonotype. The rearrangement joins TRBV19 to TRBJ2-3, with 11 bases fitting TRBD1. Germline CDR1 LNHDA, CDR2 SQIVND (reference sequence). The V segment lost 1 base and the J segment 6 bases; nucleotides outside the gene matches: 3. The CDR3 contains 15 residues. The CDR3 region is CASSIVGTGGDTQYF. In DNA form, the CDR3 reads TGTGCCAGTAGTATAGTTGGGACAGGGGGGGATACGCAGTATTTT. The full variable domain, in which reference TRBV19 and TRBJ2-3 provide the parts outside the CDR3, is DGGITQSPKYLFRKEGQNVTLSCEQNLNHDAMYWYRQDPGQGLRLIYYSQIVNDFQKGDIAEGYSVSREKKESFPLTVTSAQKNPTAFYLCASSIVGTGGDTQYFGPGTRLTVL.

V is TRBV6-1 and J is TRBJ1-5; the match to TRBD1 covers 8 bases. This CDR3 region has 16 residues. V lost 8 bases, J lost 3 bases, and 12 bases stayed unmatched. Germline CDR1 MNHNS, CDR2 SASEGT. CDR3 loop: CASYSFDRGDNQPQHF. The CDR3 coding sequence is TGTGCCAGCTATTCCTTCGACAGGGGAGACAATCAGCCCCAGCATTTT.

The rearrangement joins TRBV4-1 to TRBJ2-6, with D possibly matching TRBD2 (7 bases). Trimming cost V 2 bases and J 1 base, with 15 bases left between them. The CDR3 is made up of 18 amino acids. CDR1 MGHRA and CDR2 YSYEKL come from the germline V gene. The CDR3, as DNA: TGCGCCAGCAGCCAACTTAAGGGGGGGACATCTGGGGCCAACGTCCTGACTTTC. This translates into CASSQLKGGTSGANVLTF.

CDR3 amino acids: CASSQASGGAVEQFF. CDR3 sequence (DNA): TGTGCCAGCAGCCAAGCGAGCGGGGGGGCTGTTGAGCAGTTCTTC. The rearrangement links TRBV3-1 to TRBJ2-1; TRBD2 matches 10 bases. V was clipped by 1 base and J by 9 bases; unmatched bases: 6. The CDR3 loop spans 15 amino acids. Germline V gene lookup returns CDR1 LGHDT and CDR2 YNNKEL (reference sequence).

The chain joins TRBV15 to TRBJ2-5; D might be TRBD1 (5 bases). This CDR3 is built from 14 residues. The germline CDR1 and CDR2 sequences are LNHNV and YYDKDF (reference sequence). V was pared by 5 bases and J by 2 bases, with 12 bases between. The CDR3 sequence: CATSGQGIQETQYF. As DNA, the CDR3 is TGTGCCACCAGCGGGCAGGGTATTCAAGAGACCCAGTACTTC.

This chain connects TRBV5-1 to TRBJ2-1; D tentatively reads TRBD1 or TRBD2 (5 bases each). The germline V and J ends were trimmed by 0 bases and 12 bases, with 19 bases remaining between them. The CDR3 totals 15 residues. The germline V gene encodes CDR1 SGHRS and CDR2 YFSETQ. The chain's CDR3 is CASSLAGATLAGQFF. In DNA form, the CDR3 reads TGCGCCAGCAGCTTGGCCGGGGCTACACTTGCTGGGCAGTTCTTC.

The CDR3 region is CSARDRHRRQGYHNEQYF. The CDR3 DNA reads TGCAGTGCTAGAGATCGTCACCGGCGGCAGGGATATCACAATGAGCAGTACTTC. The J gene is TRBJ2-5, the V gene TRBV20-1; perhaps TRBD1 as D (5 bases). Trimming took off 0 bases at V and 11 bases at J, with 31 bases between the two ends. The CDR3 extends over 18 amino acids. Germline V gives CDR1 DFQATT, CDR2 SNEGSKA (reference sequence).

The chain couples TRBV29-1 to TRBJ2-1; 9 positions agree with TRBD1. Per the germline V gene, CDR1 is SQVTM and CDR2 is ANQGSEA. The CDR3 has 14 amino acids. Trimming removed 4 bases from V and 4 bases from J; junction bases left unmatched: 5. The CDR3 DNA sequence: TGCAGCGTTGGCCCGGGACAGGGATACAATGAGCAGTTCTTC. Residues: CSVGPGQGYNEQFF.

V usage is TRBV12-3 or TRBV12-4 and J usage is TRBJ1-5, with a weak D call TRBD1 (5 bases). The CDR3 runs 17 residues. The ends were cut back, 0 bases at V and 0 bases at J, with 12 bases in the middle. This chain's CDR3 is CASSLAGQPSSNQPQHF. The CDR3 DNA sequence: TGTGCCAGCAGTTTAGCGGGGCAACCCTCTAGCAATCAGCCCCAGCATTTT.